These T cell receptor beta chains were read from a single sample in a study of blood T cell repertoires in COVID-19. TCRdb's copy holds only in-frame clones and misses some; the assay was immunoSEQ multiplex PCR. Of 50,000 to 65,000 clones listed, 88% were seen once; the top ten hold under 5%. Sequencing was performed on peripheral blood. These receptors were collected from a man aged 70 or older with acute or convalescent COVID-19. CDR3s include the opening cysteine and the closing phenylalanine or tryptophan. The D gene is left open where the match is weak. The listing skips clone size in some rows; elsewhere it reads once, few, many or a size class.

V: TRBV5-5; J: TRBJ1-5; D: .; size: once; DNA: TGTGCCAGCAGCTTATACAGTTATAGCAATCAGCCCCAGCATTTT; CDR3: CASSLYSYSNQPQHF
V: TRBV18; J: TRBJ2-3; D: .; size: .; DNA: TGTGCCAGCTCACCAATACCAAGGAGTAGCACAGATACGCAGTATTTT; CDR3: CASSPIPRSSTDTQYF
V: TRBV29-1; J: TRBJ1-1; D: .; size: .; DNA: TGCAGCGCTGGACAGCCAAACAAGAAAGGAGCTGAAGCTTTCTTT; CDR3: CSAGQPNKKGAEAFF
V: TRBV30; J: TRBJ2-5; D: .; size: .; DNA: TGTGCCTGGAGTCCACCTTGGGCCAGGGTGGAGACCCAGTACTTC; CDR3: CAWSPPWARVETQYF
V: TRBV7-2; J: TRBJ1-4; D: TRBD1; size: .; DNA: TGTGCCAGCAGCCAAATGGGACAGGGGGGTGAAAAACTGTTTTTT; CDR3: CASSQMGQGGEKLFF
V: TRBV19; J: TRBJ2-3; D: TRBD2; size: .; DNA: TGTGCCAGTAGTCGTACTAGCGGGGACCCCCGAAGTACGCAGTATTTT; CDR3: CASSRTSGDPRSTQYF
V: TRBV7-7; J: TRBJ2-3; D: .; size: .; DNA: TGTGCCAGCAGCTTAGACTTAATCACAGATACGCAGTATTTT; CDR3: CASSLDLITDTQYF
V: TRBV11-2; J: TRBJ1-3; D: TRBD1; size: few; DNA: TGTGCCAGCAGCCCAGGGGGCTCTGGAAACACCATATATTTT; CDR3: CASSPGGSGNTIYF
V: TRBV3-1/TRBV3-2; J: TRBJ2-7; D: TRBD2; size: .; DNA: TGTGCCAGCAGCCGTGAGGTAACTAGCGGGGGGGCTTCGGAGCAGTACTTC; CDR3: CASSREVTSGGASEQYF
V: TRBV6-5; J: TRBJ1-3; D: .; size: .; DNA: TGTGCCAGCACCCGACAGGCTATAAGCGGAAACACCATATATTTT; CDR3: CASTRQAISGNTIYF
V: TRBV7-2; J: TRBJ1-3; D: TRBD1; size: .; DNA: TGTGCCAGCAGTCTCGGGACAGCTGGAAACACCATATATTTT; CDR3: CASSLGTAGNTIYF
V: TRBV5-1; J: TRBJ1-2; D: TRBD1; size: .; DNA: TGCGCCAGCAGCTTGGCTAAAGGGGGCAGCTATGGCTACACCTTC; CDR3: CASSLAKGGSYGYTF
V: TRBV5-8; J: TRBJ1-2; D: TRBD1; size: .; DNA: TGTGCCAGCAGCAGGGGACAGCAGGCCTCCGTCTATGGCTACACCTTC; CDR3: CASSRGQQASVYGYTF
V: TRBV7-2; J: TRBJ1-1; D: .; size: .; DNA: TGTGCCAGCAGCTTACGGACTGAAGCTTTCTTT; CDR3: CASSLRTEAFF
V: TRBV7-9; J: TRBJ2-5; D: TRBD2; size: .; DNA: TGTGCCAGCAGCTTCGGGACTATCCAAGAGACCCAGTACTTC; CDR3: CASSFGTIQETQYF
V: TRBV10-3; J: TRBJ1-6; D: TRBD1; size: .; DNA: TGTGCCATCAGATTTGGGACAGATAATTCACCCCTCCACTTT; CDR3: CAIRFGTDNSPLHF
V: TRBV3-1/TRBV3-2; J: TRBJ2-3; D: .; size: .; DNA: TGTGCCAGCAGCCAAGATATCCCGACTAGGGCAGATACGCAGTATTTT; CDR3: CASSQDIPTRADTQYF
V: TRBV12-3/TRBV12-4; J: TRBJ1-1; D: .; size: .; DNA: TGTGCCAGCGCTAGATATGGGAACACTGAAGCTTTCTTT; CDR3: CASARYGNTEAFF
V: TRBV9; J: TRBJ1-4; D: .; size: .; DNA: TGTGCCAGCAGCGTAAGGGGCGCCGATGAAAAACTGTTTTTT; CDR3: CASSVRGADEKLFF
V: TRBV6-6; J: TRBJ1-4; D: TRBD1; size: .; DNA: TGTGCCAGCACCGAGCAGGGGGCACGAGAAAAACTGTTTTTT; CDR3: CASTEQGAREKLFF
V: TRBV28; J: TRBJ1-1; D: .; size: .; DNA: TGTGCCAGCAGTTTATACAGCAATGACAACACTGAAGCTTTCTTT; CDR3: CASSLYSNDNTEAFF
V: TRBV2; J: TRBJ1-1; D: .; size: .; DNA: TGTGCCAGCAGTCCAGGACAGAGGAACACTGAAGCTTTCTTT; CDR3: CASSPGQRNTEAFF
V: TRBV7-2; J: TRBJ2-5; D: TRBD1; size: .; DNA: TGTGCCAGCAGCCCCTCCAGAAAGGACAGGGCGTCCCAGTACTTC; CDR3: CASSPSRKDRASQYF
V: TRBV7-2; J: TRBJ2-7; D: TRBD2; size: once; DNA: TGTGCCAGCAAGATAGCGGGGGGGCGTGGCGAGCAGTACTTC; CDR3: CASKIAGGRGEQYF
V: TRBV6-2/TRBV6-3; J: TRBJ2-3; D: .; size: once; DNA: TGTGCCAGCAGTTACTCGATTTCTAGTCACCTTACAGATACGCAGTATTTT; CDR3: CASSYSISSHLTDTQYF
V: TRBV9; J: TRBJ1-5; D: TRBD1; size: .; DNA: TGTGCCAGCAGCGCCGACAGGGACAATCAGCCCCAGCATTTT; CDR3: CASSADRDNQPQHF
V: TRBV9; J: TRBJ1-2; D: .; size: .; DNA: TGTGCCAGCAGCGTTGGGGGAGGAGGCTATGGCTACACCTTC; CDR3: CASSVGGGGYGYTF
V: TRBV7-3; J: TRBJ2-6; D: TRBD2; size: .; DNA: TGTGCCAGCAGCCCGGGACTAGCCAACGTCCTGACTTTC; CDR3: CASSPGLANVLTF
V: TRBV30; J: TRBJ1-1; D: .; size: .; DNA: TGTGCCTGGACACCGGAGTCCCGACTCATGAACACTGAAGCTTTCTTT; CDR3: CAWTPESRLMNTEAFF
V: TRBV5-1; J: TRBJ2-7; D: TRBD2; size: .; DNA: TGCGCCAGCAGCCCCCCGGGGACTAGCGGGAGCAACGAGCAGTACTTC; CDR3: CASSPPGTSGSNEQYF
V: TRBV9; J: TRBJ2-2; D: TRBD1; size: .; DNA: TGTGCCAGCACCTTGAGGGACAGGGCGAACACCGGGGAGCTGTTTTTT; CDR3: CASTLRDRANTGELFF
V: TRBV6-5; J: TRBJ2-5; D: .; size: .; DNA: TGTGCCAGCAGTTTGGGGACTTACAGGGGACAGACCCAGTACTTC; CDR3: CASSLGTYRGQTQYF
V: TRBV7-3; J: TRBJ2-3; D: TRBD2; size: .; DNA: TGTGCCAGCAGCTTAATGTTTGGCGGGGGTACAGATACGCAGTATTTT; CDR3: CASSLMFGGGTDTQYF
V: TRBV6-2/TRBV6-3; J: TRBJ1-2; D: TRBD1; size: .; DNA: TGTGCCAGCAGTTACTCGGGACAGGGGGCCGGCTATGGCTACACCTTC; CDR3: CASSYSGQGAGYGYTF
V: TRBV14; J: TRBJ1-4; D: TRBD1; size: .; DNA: TGTGCCAGCAGCCAACAGACAGGGGGCGGAAAACTGTTTTTT; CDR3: CASSQQTGGGKLFF
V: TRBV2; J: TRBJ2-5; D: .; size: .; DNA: TGTGCCAGCAGGGAAAGGGACATCCTCCAAGAGACCCAGTACTTC; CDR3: CASRERDILQETQYF
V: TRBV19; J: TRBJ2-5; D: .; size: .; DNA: TGTGCCAGTAGTCAACAGATTCAAGAGACCCAGTACTTC; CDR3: CASSQQIQETQYF